This is a list of T cell receptor beta chains from one sample in a study of cytomegalovirus exposure and HLA in healthy donors. The table came from immunoSEQ multiplex PCR; TCRdb's copy has only in-frame clones and leaves some out. Of 130,000 or so clones in the sample, around 8.5% were seen once. Sequenced material: PBMCs. The receptors here all came from a man aged 40-49 years in good health and CMV-seronegative. Both conserved end residues are part of each CDR3. The D gene is left open where the match is weak. The listing skips clone size in some rows; elsewhere it reads once, few, many or a size class.

v_call	j_call	clone_size	d_call	cdr3_nt	cdr3_aa
TRBV18	TRBJ2-7	NA	TRBD1	TGTGCCAGCTCACCACGAGGGGGCTTCTACGAGCAGTACTTC	CASSPRGGFYEQYF
TRBV15	TRBJ2-1	few	TRBD1	TGTGCCACCAGCAGAGATCCGGGACAGTGGGGTGAGCAGTTCTTC	CATSRDPGQWGEQFF
TRBV7-2	TRBJ2-3	NA	TRBD2	TGTGCCAGCAGCCCCCCGGTACTAGCGGGGGCGAGGGATACGCAGTATTTT	CASSPPVLAGARDTQYF
TRBV7-9	TRBJ2-7	few	NA	TGTGCCAGCAGCGCGGTCGGCGAGCAGTACTTC	CASSAVGEQYF
TRBV30	TRBJ1-3	few	NA	TGTGCCTGGAGTGCGGAGAGTGTCTCTGGAAACACCATATATTTT	CAWSAESVSGNTIYF
TRBV7-3	TRBJ2-1	few	TRBD2	TGTGCCAGCAGCTTAGGTCTAGCGGGGGGTAACGATGAGCAGTTCTTC	CASSLGLAGGNDEQFF
TRBV18	TRBJ1-1	NA	NA	TGTGCCAGCTCACCACCGGCTGCTACTGAAGCTTTCTTT	CASSPPAATEAFF
TRBV11-2	TRBJ2-1	NA	TRBD1	TGTGCCAGCAGCTCAGGGATCCGGACAGGGAGCGGCGCTGAGCAGTTCTTC	CASSSGIRTGSGAEQFF
TRBV19	TRBJ2-7	many	TRBD2	TGTGCCAGTAGTCCCCCGGGACTAGCGGGGGTCAACGAGCAGTACTTC	CASSPPGLAGVNEQYF
TRBV19	TRBJ1-1	few	NA	TGTGCCAGTAACCCAAACCCAGGGAACACTGAAGCTTTCTTT	CASNPNPGNTEAFF
TRBV4-2	TRBJ2-7	NA	TRBD1	TGTGCCAGCAGCGGACAGGGGAAAAGCTCCTACGAGCAGTACTTC	CASSGQGKSSYEQYF
TRBV7-9	TRBJ2-1	NA	NA	TGTGCCAGCAGCTTCCTAAGCGGTCTCTCCTACAATGAGCAGTTCTTC	CASSFLSGLSYNEQFF
TRBV7-8	TRBJ2-1	NA	NA	TGTGCCAGCAGCTTTAGTCTGCAGGGGTCTCATGAGCAGTTCTTC	CASSFSLQGSHEQFF
TRBV7-9	TRBJ1-1	NA	TRBD1	TGTGCCAGCAGCCTAGGGACAGGGATTTTTGAAGCTTTCTTT	CASSLGTGIFEAFF
TRBV28	TRBJ2-1	few	TRBD2	TGTGCCAGCAGGAACCGGGACTACAAGCTGGGAAACGAGCAGTTCTTC	CASRNRDYKLGNEQFF
TRBV19	TRBJ1-5	few	NA	TGTGCCAGTATTCCGACAGGACCTAGCAATCAGCCCCAGCATTTT	CASIPTGPSNQPQHF
TRBV5-1	TRBJ1-2	few	TRBD1	TGCGCCAGCAGCTGGGGGACAGCAGATGGCTACACCTTC	CASSWGTADGYTF
TRBV16	TRBJ2-7	few	NA	TGTGCCAGCTTACGGGACACCCATTTCTCCTACGAGCAGTACTTC	CASLRDTHFSYEQYF
TRBV11-3	TRBJ1-2	few	NA	TGTGCCAGCATAAACAGGCCCTATGGCTACACCTTC	CASINRPYGYTF
TRBV19	TRBJ1-2	NA	TRBD1	TGTGCCACACAGGGGGCGCGAGTATCTGGCTACACCTTC	CATQGARVSGYTF
TRBV4-1	TRBJ2-7	NA	NA	TGCGCCAGCAGCCACCAGGGGACAAACGAGCAGTACTTC	CASSHQGTNEQYF
TRBV2	TRBJ1-1	few	NA	TGTGCCAGCAGTGCAGAGAACACTGAAGCTTTCTTT	CASSAENTEAFF
TRBV9	TRBJ1-5	NA	TRBD1	TGTGCCAGCAGCACTGGGACAGGAGACAATCAGCCCCAGCATTTT	CASSTGTGDNQPQHF
TRBV5-6	TRBJ2-3	NA	TRBD2	TGTGCCAGCAGCGGGGGGGTTTCTAGCACAGATACGCAGTATTTT	CASSGGVSSTDTQYF
TRBV5-1	TRBJ1-2	NA	NA	TGCGCCAGCAGCTTTAACGGAGAGGACTATGGCTACACCTTC	CASSFNGEDYGYTF
TRBV7-8	TRBJ2-7	few	TRBD2	TGTGCCAGCAGCTTAGGAGTGACTAGCGGGGGTTCCTACGAGCAGTACTTC	CASSLGVTSGGSYEQYF
TRBV9	TRBJ1-3	NA	TRBD1	TGTGCCAGCAGCGGGACGACAGGGGCTGGAAACACCATATATTTT	CASSGTTGAGNTIYF